There are many counts of the clone carrying this T cell receptor beta chain. These data are taken from a study of T cells in Graves' hyperthyroidism and ophthalmopathy. The hyperthyroidism patients had all been newly diagnosed, and their disease duration was under 2 months. Their ages ranged from 18 to 65 years. What was amplified from RNA transcripts were TCR beta CDR3 regions. The TCR CDR3 first-round RT-PCR relied on the HTBI primer set. One entry per CDR3 protein results from TCRdb running MiXCR on the multiplex PCR reads. This table has about 360,000 distinct CDR3 sequences, 19% appearing once. This CDR3 region has 14 residues. The germline V gene has CDR1 MNHEY and CDR2 SMNVEV (reference sequence). V lost 4 bases, J lost 8 bases, and 5 bases stayed unmatched.

The source is a woman younger than 30 with Graves' hyperthyroidism. The chain links TRBV27 to TRBJ1-5; 10 bases map to TRBD1. The specimen sequenced was blood. The CDR3 protein is CASSSGTGVEPQHF. CDR3 coding DNA: TGTGCCAGCAGTTCCGGGACAGGGGTAGAGCCCCAGCATTTT.